Detailed here is one T cell receptor beta chain. The junction had 6 bases not matched to a gene; V was cut back by 0 bases and J by 4 bases. The CDR3 is 17 residues long. The germline V gene has CDR1 KGHSH and CDR2 LQKENI. This entry belongs to a study of T cell responses to AZD1222 COVID-19 vaccine. Clones were read by immunoSEQ multiplex PCR, and TCRdb kept only the in-frame ones, dropping some. Here the sample spans some 110,000 clones, roughly 88% being singletons. The TCR originated in an adult in good health. The chain carries TRBV18 and TRBJ2-3; 11 bases are shared with TRBD2. The source was peripheral blood, collected on day 0 of AZD1222 vaccination. The CDR3, as DNA: TGTGCCAGCTCACCACCCACTAGCGGGGGAAGAGCAGATACGCAGTATTTT. It translates to CASSPPTSGGRADTQYF.